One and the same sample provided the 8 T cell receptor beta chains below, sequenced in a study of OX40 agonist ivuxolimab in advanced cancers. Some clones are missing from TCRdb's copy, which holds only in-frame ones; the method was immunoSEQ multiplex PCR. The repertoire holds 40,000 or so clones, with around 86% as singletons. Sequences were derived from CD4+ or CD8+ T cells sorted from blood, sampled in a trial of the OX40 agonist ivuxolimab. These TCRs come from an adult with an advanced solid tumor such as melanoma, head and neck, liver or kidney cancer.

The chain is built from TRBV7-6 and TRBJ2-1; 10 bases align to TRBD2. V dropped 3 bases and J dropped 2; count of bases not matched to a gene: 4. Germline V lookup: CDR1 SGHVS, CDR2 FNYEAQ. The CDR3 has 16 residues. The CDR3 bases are TGTGCCAGCAGCTTGCTTAGCGGGGGGACCTACAATGAGCAGTTCTTC. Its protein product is CASSLLSGGTYNEQFF.

CDR3 sequence reads: CASINGLGTEAFF. CDR3 sequence (DNA): TGCGCCAGCATCAACGGTCTGGGGACTGAAGCTTTCTTT. The rearrangement links TRBV4-1 to TRBJ1-1; D unresolved. The length of the CDR3 is 13 residues. CDR1 and CDR2 from the germline V gene are MGHRA and YSYEKL. V lost 7 bases and J lost 5, with 14 bases in between.

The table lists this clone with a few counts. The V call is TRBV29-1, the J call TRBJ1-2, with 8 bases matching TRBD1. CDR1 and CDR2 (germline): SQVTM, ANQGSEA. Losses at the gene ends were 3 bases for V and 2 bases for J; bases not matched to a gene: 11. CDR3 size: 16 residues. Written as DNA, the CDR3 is TGCAGCGTTGAGGACAGGGCCCCGAAAAGCAACTATGGCTACACCTTC. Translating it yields CSVEDRAPKSNYGYTF.

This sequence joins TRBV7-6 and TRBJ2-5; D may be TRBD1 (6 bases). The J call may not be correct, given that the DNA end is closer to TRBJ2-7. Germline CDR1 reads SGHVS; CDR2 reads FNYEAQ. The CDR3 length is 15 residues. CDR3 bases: TGTGCCAGCAGCAAAATGGGGACACTCTCCTACGAGCAGTACTTC. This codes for CASSKMGTLSYEQYF.

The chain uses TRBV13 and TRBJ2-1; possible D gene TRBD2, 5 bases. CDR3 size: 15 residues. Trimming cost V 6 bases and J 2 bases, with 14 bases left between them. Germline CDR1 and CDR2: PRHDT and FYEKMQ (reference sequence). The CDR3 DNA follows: TGTGCCAGCAGATCTAGCCGTGGGGCCTACAATGAGCAGTTCTTC. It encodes CASRSSRGAYNEQFF. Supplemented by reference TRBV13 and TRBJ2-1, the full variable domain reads AAGVIQSPRHLIKEKRETATLKCYPIPRHDTVYWYQQGPGQDPQFLISFYEKMQSDKGSIPDRFSAQQFSDYHSELNMSSLELGDSALYFCASRSSRGAYNEQFFGPGTRLTVL.

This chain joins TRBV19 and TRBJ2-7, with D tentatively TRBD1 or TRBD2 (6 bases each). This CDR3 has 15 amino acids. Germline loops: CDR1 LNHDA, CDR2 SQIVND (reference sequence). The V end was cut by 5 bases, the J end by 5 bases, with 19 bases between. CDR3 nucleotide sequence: TGTGCCAGTAGTGATGGACTCGTGGAGGGGGACGAGCAGTACTTC. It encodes CASSDGLVEGDEQYF.

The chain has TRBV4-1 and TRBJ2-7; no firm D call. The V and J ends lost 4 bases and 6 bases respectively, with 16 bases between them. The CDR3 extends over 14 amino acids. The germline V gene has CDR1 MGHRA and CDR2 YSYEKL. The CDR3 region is CASSPTQTSFEQYF. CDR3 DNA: TGCGCCAGCAGCCCGACTCAGACTTCGTTCGAGCAGTACTTC.

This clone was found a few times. The CDR3 protein is CASSSREKTGYGYTF. The CDR3 nucleotides read TGTGCCAGCAGCTCCCGGGAGAAGACGGGCTATGGCTACACCTTC. This sequence joins TRBV11-2 and TRBJ1-2; D is unclear. V lost 4 bases and J lost 4, with 16 bases in between. The CDR3 totals 15 residues. Germline CDR1 is SGHAT and CDR2 is FQNNGV.